Listed below are T cell receptor beta chains from one sample, sequenced in a study of tumor-infiltrating lymphocytes in primary liver carcinoma. TCRdb passed the multiplex PCR reads through MiXCR, listing each CDR3 protein once. The sample holds over 40,000 distinct CDR3 sequences, around 77% seen once. The specimen was liver tumor tissue from sampling region 5. These receptors were taken from a man between 35 and 55 years old with primary liver carcinoma and hepatitis B virus infection. The CDR3 runs from the conserved cysteine through the conserved F or W. A D gene is named only where the DNA matches it firmly. Clone sizes are given selectively: once, few, many, or a class where the clone is expanded.

d_gene	abundance	j_gene	v_gene	CDR3aa	CDR3nt
-	-	TRBJ2-7	TRBV6-2/TRBV6-3	CASAPRGLRVEQYF	TGTGCCAGCGCTCCACGCGGACTCAGGGTCGAGCAGTACTTC
TRBD1	-	TRBJ2-5	TRBV29-1	CSVEGTTGGSETQYF	TGCAGCGTTGAAGGTACGACAGGGGGGTCGGAGACCCAGTATTTC
-	once	TRBJ2-3	TRBV5-1	CANSFGHNIDTQYF	TGCGCCAACAGCTTCGGCCATAATATAGATACGCAGTATTTT
-	-	TRBJ1-2	TRBV6-5	CAISYSLITVTYGYTF	TGTGCCATCAGTTACTCTCTTATTACTGTGACCTATGGCTACACCTTC
TRBD2	-	TRBJ2-1	TRBV11-1	CASSLSRGLAVNEQLF	TGTGCCAGCAGTTTAAGCAGGGGACTAGCCGTTAATGAGCAGCTCTTC
-	-	TRBJ2-1	TRBV29-1	CSVKAYEQLF	TGCAGCGTGAAAGCATACGAGCAGCTCTTC
TRBD2	-	TRBJ2-1	TRBV5-1	CASSMEWVPSGSTGEQFF	TGCGCCAGCAGCATGGAGTGGGTGCCTAGCGGCAGCACGGGTGAGCAGTTCTTC
-	-	TRBJ2-1	TRBV5-8	CASNSSVMGGYEQFF	TGTGCCAGCAACTCCTCAGTAATGGGAGGCTATGAGCAGTTTTTC
TRBD1	medium-sized	TRBJ2-5	TRBV29-1	CSLRTGYRETQYF	TGCAGCTTGCGGACAGGGTATAGGGAGACCCAGTACTTC
-	-	TRBJ2-5	TRBV20-1	CSARPNQETQYF	TGCAGTGCTAGACCGAACCAAGAGACCCAGTACTTC
-	-	TRBJ2-5	TRBV29-1	CNVGSAAGRSGTQYF	TGCAACGTTGGATCCGCGGCGGGTAGATCGGGGACCCAGTACTTC
TRBD2	-	TRBJ2-7	TRBV6-1	CASGTGTSGSYEQYF	TGTGCCAGCGGTACCGGGACTAGCGGCTCCTACGAGCAATACTTC
-	-	TRBJ2-5	TRBV12-3/TRBV12-4	CVSSLVQWETQYF	TGTGTCAGCAGTCTGGTGCAGTGGGAGACCCAGTACTTC
-	-	TRBJ2-7	TRBV4-3	CVGSQDLPYGQYF	TGCGTCGGCAGCCAAGATCTGCCCTACGGGCAGTACTTC